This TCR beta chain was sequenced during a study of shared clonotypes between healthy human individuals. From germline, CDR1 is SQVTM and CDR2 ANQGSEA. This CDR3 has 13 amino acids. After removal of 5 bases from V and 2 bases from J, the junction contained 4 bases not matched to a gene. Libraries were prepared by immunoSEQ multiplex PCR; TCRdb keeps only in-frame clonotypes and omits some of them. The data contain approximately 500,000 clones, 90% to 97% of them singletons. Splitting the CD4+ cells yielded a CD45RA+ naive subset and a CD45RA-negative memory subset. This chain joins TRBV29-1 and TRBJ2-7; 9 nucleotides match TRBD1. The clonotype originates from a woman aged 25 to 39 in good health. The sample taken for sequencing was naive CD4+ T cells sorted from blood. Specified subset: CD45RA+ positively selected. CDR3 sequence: CSVLGTGTYEQYF. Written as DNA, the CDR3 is TGCAGCGTTTTGGGGACAGGGACCTACGAGCAGTACTTC.